This TCR beta chain was sequenced during a study of identical twins. Study-wide findings and caveats: Alpha sequences that were out-of-frame and twin-shared showed an excess of low generation probability.

Between the trimmed V and J ends, which lost 3 bases and 0 bases, there was a span of 12 bases. Germline V lookup: CDR1 DFQATT, CDR2 SNEGSKA (reference sequence). The CDR3 covers 14 residues. Template switching introduced a universal primer site, and the cDNA bore unique molecular identifiers. TCRdb re-derived calls from the 5' RACE reads in MiXCR, one entry per CDR3 protein. The table shows a few hundred thousand distinct CDR3 sequences, with roughly 10% occurring only once. On this clonotype itself: Its antigen is undetermined.

This clonotype was sampled from a man aged 45-65 years in good health. This chain joins TRBV20-1 and TRBJ2-7; tentative D call: TRBD2 (6 bases). The sample taken for sequencing was memory T cells sorted from blood. CDR3 loop: CSARVGGSSYEQYF. CDR3 bases: TGCAGTGCTAGGGTAGGAGGGAGCTCCTACGAGCAGTACTTC.